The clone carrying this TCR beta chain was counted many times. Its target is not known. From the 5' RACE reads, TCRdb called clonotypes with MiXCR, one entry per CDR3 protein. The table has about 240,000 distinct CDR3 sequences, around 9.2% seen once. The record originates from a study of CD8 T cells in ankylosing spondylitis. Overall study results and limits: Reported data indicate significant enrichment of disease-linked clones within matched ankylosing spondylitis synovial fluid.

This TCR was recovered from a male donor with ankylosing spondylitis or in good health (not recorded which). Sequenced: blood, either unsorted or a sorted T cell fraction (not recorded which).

CDR3 amino acids: CAIGQGIQPQHF. The CDR3 DNA sequence: TGTGCCATCGGACAGGGGATTCAGCCCCAGCATTTT. The V call is TRBV10-3, the J call TRBJ1-5, with 9 bases identical to TRBD1. Germline V gene data show CDR1 as ENHRY and CDR2 as SYGVKD. The CDR3 is 12 amino acids. V dropped 8 bases and J dropped 6; count of bases not matched to a gene: 2.